This TCR beta chain originates from a study of cytomegalovirus exposure and HLA in healthy donors. Vbeta (60) and Jbeta (13) primers were used in the PCR. Generated by immunoSEQ multiplex PCR, the TCRdb table keeps only in-frame clones and is missing some. The table includes about 110,000 clones, about 80% detected once. Between the trimmed V and J ends, which lost 4 bases and 6 bases, there was a span of 15 bases. The CDR3 consists of 14 residues. Germline V CDR1 and CDR2: SNHLY, FYNNEI. Sequencing was performed on PBMCs. V gene TRBV2 combines with J gene TRBJ1-2; D uncertain. The receptor's source is a woman aged 55-75 years in good health and CMV-seropositive. CDR3 region: CASSVSTRSDGYTF. In DNA form, the CDR3 reads TGTGCCAGCAGTGTTTCCACTCGGTCCGATGGCTACACCTTC. The variable domain in full, with the rest retrieved from reference TRBV2 and TRBJ1-2, is EPEVTQTPSHQVTQMGQEVILRCVPISNHLYFYWYRQILGQKVEFLVSFYNNEISEKSEIFDDQFSVERPDGSNFTLKIRSTKLEDSAMYFCASSVSTRSDGYTFGSGTRLTVV.